These 32 T cell receptor beta chains originate from one sample sequenced in a study of blood T cell repertoires in COVID-19. Sequencing used immunoSEQ multiplex PCR; TCRdb keeps in-frame clones, though not all of them. The repertoire holds tens of thousands of clones, with about 88% as singletons. The specimen sequenced was peripheral blood. The receptors shown here come from a human donor in a cohort sampled during active COVID-19.

J is TRBJ2-1 and V is TRBV10-2; 9 positions match TRBD2. V lost 1 base to trimming and J lost 5 bases; unmatched junction nucleotides: 6. CDR1 and CDR2 (germline): WSHSY, SAAADI. This CDR3 contains 16 residues. In DNA form, the CDR3 reads TGCGCCAGCAGTGAGTTTGGCGGGGGGGCCCACAATGAGCAGTTCTTC. This translates into CASSEFGGGAHNEQFF.

This chain joins TRBV3-1 (or the pseudogene TRBV3-2) and TRBJ2-2; 9 bases match TRBD2. The V and J ends lost 7 bases and 4 bases, in that order; junction bases with no gene match: 7. There are 15 residues in the CDR3. CDR1 LGHDT and CDR2 YNNKEL come from the germline V gene (reference sequence). The CDR3: CASIPAGGSTGELFF. The CDR3, as DNA: TGTGCCAGCATCCCAGCGGGGGGCAGCACCGGGGAGCTGTTTTTT.

The chain carries TRBV6-5 and TRBJ1-1; D might be TRBD1 (5 bases). The germline V and J ends were trimmed by 8 bases and 4 bases, with 17 bases remaining between them. This CDR3 has 14 residues. Germline-derived CDR1 and CDR2 are MNHEY and SVGAGI. CDR3 sequence reads: CASLAADGGTEAFF. The CDR3 region has the DNA TGTGCCAGCCTCGCCGCTGACGGGGGCACTGAAGCTTTCTTT.

Only a few counts were recorded for this clone. The chain uses TRBV5-6 and TRBJ2-7; 14 bases agree with TRBD2. The V and J ends lost 4 bases and 5 bases, in that order; junction bases with no gene match: 11. Germline-derived CDR1 and CDR2 are SGHDT and YYEEEE. This CDR3 contains 17 residues. CDR3 DNA sequence: TGTGCCAGCAGCGCGCGACTAGCGGGGGGGCCTCGAAACGAGCAGTACTTC. Encoded protein: CASSARLAGGPRNEQYF.

This clone was recorded only once. The chain uses TRBV30 and TRBJ1-1, with TRBD1 identical over 7 bases. Germline trimming cut 4 bases from V and 0 bases from J; bases unmatched to any gene: 5. The CDR3 sequence is 14 residues long. The germline V gene has CDR1 GTSNPN and CDR2 SVGIG (reference sequence). The CDR3 region has the DNA TGTGCCTGGAACCTAGGACAGGTGAACACTGAAGCTTTCTTT. It specifies CAWNLGQVNTEAFF.

The chain carries TRBV18 and TRBJ2-5, with TRBD1 as a possible D gene (7 bases). This CDR3 has 13 amino acids. CDR1 KGHSH and CDR2 LQKENI come from the germline V gene. Trimming took off 6 bases at V and 4 bases at J, with 12 bases between the two ends. The CDR3 DNA is TGTGCCAGCTCCGCGGGACAGACAGAGACCCAGTACTTC. The encoded protein is CASSAGQTETQYF.

The chain uses TRBV12-3 or TRBV12-4 and TRBJ2-1; tentatively, D is TRBD1 (5 bases). This CDR3 is 13 amino acids long. V lost 3 bases, J lost 7 bases, and 10 bases lay in between. The CDR3 DNA sequence: TGTGCCAGCAGTTTGAACAGGTGGAATGAGCAGTTCTTC. It yields the protein CASSLNRWNEQFF.

The chain is built from TRBV5-6 and TRBJ1-6; 9 bases map to TRBD1. The V segment lost 4 bases and the J segment 9 bases; nucleotides outside the gene matches: 8. CDR1 and CDR2 (germline): SGHDT, YYEEEE. The CDR3 loop spans 15 amino acids. CDR3 DNA sequence: TGTGCCAGCAGCCTCGGACAGGGGCTGAGTTCACCCCTCCACTTT. Its protein product is CASSLGQGLSSPLHF.

The chain joins TRBV2 to TRBJ2-2; TRBD1 matches 7 bases. The junction had 7 bases not matched to a gene; V was cut back by 4 bases and J by 5 bases. Germline V gene data show CDR1 as SNHLY and CDR2 as FYNNEI. This CDR3 is built from 15 residues. The DNA of the CDR3 is TGTGCCAGCAGTGGCGACAGGGCAACTACCGGGGAGCTGTTTTTT. The encoded protein is CASSGDRATTGELFF.

J is TRBJ1-2 and V is TRBV19, with a possible D match to TRBD1 (5 bases). CDR1 is LNHDA and CDR2 is SQIVND in the germline V gene (reference sequence). CDR3 length equals 15 residues. The V end lost 3 bases, the J end lost 4 bases, and 15 bases lay between the germline ends. The CDR3 bases are TGTGCCAGTAGTATGGCGTCGGGGGTTGGCTATGGCTACACCTTC. Its translation: CASSMASGVGYGYTF.

This sequence joins TRBV27 and TRBJ1-2; 7 bases match TRBD1. The germline V gene has CDR1 MNHEY and CDR2 SMNVEV (reference sequence). The junction had 11 bases not matched to a gene; V was cut back by 6 bases and J by 4 bases. This CDR3 region has 15 residues. In nucleotides, the CDR3 is TGTGCCAGCAGGCGCGCAGGGGGTGACTCCTATGGCTACACCTTC. Translation gives CASRRAGGDSYGYTF.

The V and J genes are TRBV6-5 and TRBJ2-3; D call uncertain. Trimming left V 4 bases short and J 6 bases short, with 5 bases between. This CDR3 comprises 11 residues. The germline V gene encodes CDR1 MNHEY and CDR2 SVGAGI. The CDR3 protein is CASSWADTQYF. The CDR3 coding sequence is TGTGCCAGCAGTTGGGCTGATACGCAGTATTTT.

The chain is built from TRBV7-2 and TRBJ2-5, with a weak D call TRBD2 (5 bases). CDR1 and CDR2 from the germline V gene are SGHTA and FQGNSA. V was shortened by 3 bases and J by 1 base, with 6 bases between the two germline ends. The CDR3 length is 13 residues. CDR3 nucleotides: TGTGCCAGCAGCTTTAGCGTCCAAGAGACCCAGTACTTC. Translation gives CASSFSVQETQYF.

The chain employs TRBV5-1 and TRBJ2-7; the D gene is possibly TRBD1 (5 bases). The CDR3 is 13 residues long. V dropped 2 bases and J dropped 2 bases, with 8 bases sitting between them. CDR1 SGHRS and CDR2 YFSETQ come from the germline V gene. CDR3 sequence: CASSFAGTYEQYF. The DNA for the CDR3 is TGCGCCAGCAGCTTCGCAGGGACCTACGAGCAGTACTTC.

The V call is TRBV9, the J call TRBJ1-3; perhaps TRBD1 as D (6 bases). V was pared by 3 bases and J by 4 bases, with 11 bases between. The CDR3 totals 14 residues. The germline CDR1 and CDR2 sequences are SGDLS and YYNGEE. The CDR3: CASSATGKGNTIYF. The CDR3 bases are TGTGCCAGCAGCGCCACAGGGAAAGGAAACACCATATATTTT.

The rearrangement links TRBV19 to TRBJ1-5; D not resolved. The germline V and J ends were trimmed by 3 bases and 3 bases, with 15 bases remaining between them. The V gene's germline CDR1 is LNHDA and CDR2 SQIVND (reference sequence). The CDR3 totals 16 residues. The CDR3 bases are TGTGCCAGTAGTATCAAACAGAGCAGCCACAATCAGCCCCAGCATTTT. This sequence encodes CASSIKQSSHNQPQHF.

The table lists this clone with a few counts. The chain couples TRBV14 to TRBJ1-4; the D is unclear. CDR1 and CDR2 from the germline V gene are SGHDN and FVKESK. The CDR3 loop spans 17 amino acids. Trimming pared 2 bases from V and 8 bases from J, leaving 21 bases between. The CDR3 loop is CASSQKGKTPGGEKLFF. Here the CDR3 DNA reads TGTGCCAGCAGCCAAAAGGGAAAAACACCTGGCGGGGAAAAACTGTTTTTT.

The chain employs TRBV10-3 and TRBJ2-1, with TRBD2 matching over 11 bases. The germline CDR1 and CDR2 sequences are ENHRY and SYGVKD. V was clipped by 0 bases and J by 8 bases; unmatched bases: 9. This CDR3 is 17 amino acids long. The CDR3 loop reads CAISESAVAGGVDEQFF. The CDR3 DNA sequence: TGTGCCATCAGTGAGTCGGCGGTAGCGGGGGGGGTGGATGAGCAGTTCTTC.

The chain carries TRBV3-1 (or the pseudogene TRBV3-2) and TRBJ2-4; 7 positions agree with TRBD2. With V trimmed by 2 bases and J by 3 bases, 10 bases remained unmatched. CDR3 length equals 17 residues. The germline V gene encodes CDR1 LGHDT and CDR2 YNNKEL (reference sequence). This CDR3 is CASSQNPMGGVKNIQYF. CDR3 DNA sequence: TGTGCCAGCAGCCAAAATCCTATGGGGGGGGTCAAAAACATTCAGTACTTC.

The chain employs TRBV4-1 and TRBJ1-2, with 9 bases matching TRBD1. Trimming at V came to 4 bases and at J to 4 bases, leaving 10 bases not matched to a gene. There are 16 residues in the CDR3. CDR1 is MGHRA, CDR2 YSYEKL, per germline. As DNA, the CDR3 is TGCGCCAGCAGCCCGTGGGAAGGACAGGGGAGCTATGGCTACACCTTC. It translates to CASSPWEGQGSYGYTF.

This sequence joins TRBV5-1 and TRBJ2-5; 9 positions match TRBD1. The V and J ends lost 4 bases and 5 bases, in that order; junction bases with no gene match: 3. There are 13 residues in the CDR3. Germline V gives CDR1 SGHRS, CDR2 YFSETQ. CDR3 DNA sequence: TGCGCCAGCAGCACAGGGGGCCGGGAGACCCAGTACTTC. It specifies CASSTGGRETQYF.

The V call is TRBV15, the J call TRBJ1-1; the D gene is possibly TRBD1 (6 bases). V lost 0 bases, J lost 0 bases, and 8 bases lay in between. This CDR3 is built from 15 residues. CDR1 LNHNV and CDR2 YYDKDF come from the germline V gene (reference sequence). Here the CDR3 reads CATSREAGVNTEAFF. CDR3 DNA sequence: TGTGCCACCAGCAGAGAAGCAGGGGTGAACACTGAAGCTTTCTTT.

V usage is TRBV2 and J usage is TRBJ2-2, with a tentative D call TRBD1 (5 bases). V lost 10 bases, J lost 2 bases, and 17 bases lay in between. The CDR3 spans 15 residues. Germline assignment: CDR1 SNHLY and CDR2 FYNNEI. DNA of the CDR3: TGTGCCACGAGCTTACAGGAGTTCAACACCGGGGAGCTGTTTTTT. Its translation is CATSLQEFNTGELFF.

The genes are TRBV5-6 and TRBJ1-1; tentative D call: TRBD1 (6 bases). The germline V gene encodes CDR1 SGHDT and CDR2 YYEEEE. The CDR3 consists of 14 residues. Trimming shortened V by 6 bases and J by 5 bases, and 17 bases separated the two germline ends. The CDR3 reads CASIRGHLGTEAFF. The CDR3 coding sequence is TGTGCCAGCATCAGGGGACACCTGGGTACTGAAGCTTTCTTT.

The V and J genes are TRBV9 and TRBJ1-1; tentative D call: TRBD1 (5 bases). Trimming took off 4 bases at V and 0 bases at J, with 10 bases between the two ends. There are 14 residues in the CDR3. CDR1 is SGDLS and CDR2 is YYNGEE in the germline V gene. This CDR3 is CASSTGLLNTEAFF. The CDR3 DNA reads TGTGCCAGCAGCACGGGACTTTTGAACACTGAAGCTTTCTTT.

The gene calls are TRBV27 and TRBJ1-3, with D uncertain. Between the trimmed V and J ends, which lost 3 bases and 2 bases, there was a span of 8 bases. The CDR3 has 14 residues. Germline CDR1 and CDR2: MNHEY and SMNVEV (reference sequence). The CDR3 nucleotides read TGTGCCAGCAGTTTTGGAGGGCCTGGAAACACCATATATTTT. This codes for CASSFGGPGNTIYF.

This chain joins TRBV6-5 and TRBJ2-7; 7 bases are a match to TRBD1. CDR3 size: 14 residues. Germline assignment: CDR1 MNHEY and CDR2 SVGAGI. V lost 0 bases to trimming and J lost 3 bases; unmatched junction nucleotides: 2. The CDR3 sequence is CASSYSGQDYEQYF. The CDR3 bases are TGTGCCAGCAGTTACTCAGGACAGGACTACGAGCAGTACTTC.

This clone was counted only a few times. This chain links TRBV27 with TRBJ2-1; TRBD2 matches at 8 bases. The CDR3 loop spans 16 amino acids. CDR1 and CDR2 from the germline V gene are MNHEY and SMNVEV (reference sequence). V lost 7 bases to trimming and J lost 8 bases; unmatched junction nucleotides: 16. The CDR3 sequence is CASTLGGALRNDEQFF. The DNA for the CDR3 is TGTGCCAGCACTCTCGGGGGGGCACTCCGGAATGATGAGCAGTTCTTC.

The rearrangement links TRBV30 to TRBJ1-2; no clear D gene. From germline, CDR1 is GTSNPN and CDR2 SVGIG (reference sequence). The CDR3 contains 14 residues. Trimming took 3 bases from V and 8 from J, leaving 19 bases between them. In DNA form, the CDR3 reads TGTGCCTGGAGAGGTAGGGTGGGGAGGAACGGCTACACCTTC. It codes for CAWRGRVGRNGYTF.

The V and J genes are TRBV13 and TRBJ1-5; D gene uncertain. Trimming removed 5 bases from V and 4 bases from J, with 9 bases in between. This CDR3 has 13 amino acids. Germline loops: CDR1 PRHDT, CDR2 FYEKMQ (reference sequence). The CDR3 here is CASSATRNQPQHF. The CDR3 DNA is TGTGCCAGCAGCGCGACTCGAAATCAGCCCCAGCATTTT.

V is TRBV29-1 and J is TRBJ1-5; tentatively, D is TRBD1 (6 bases). There are 12 residues in the CDR3. Germline V gene data show CDR1 as SQVTM and CDR2 as ANQGSEA. The V end was cut by 0 bases, the J end by 11 bases, with 11 bases between. CDR3 in DNA: TGCAGCGTTGAAGACGGGACATGGACCCAGCATTTT. As protein: CSVEDGTWTQHF. The full variable domain, its missing parts supplied by reference TRBV29-1 and TRBJ1-5, is SAVISQKPSRDICQRGTSLTIQCQVDSQVTMMFWYRQQPGQSLTLIATANQGSEATYESGFVIDKFPISRPNLTFSTLTVSNMSPEDSSIYLCSVEDGTWTQHFGDGTRLSIL.

This rearrangement joins TRBV24-1 to TRBJ1-1; TRBD1 matches at 8 bases. Trimming at V came to 4 bases and at J to 1 base, leaving 13 bases not matched to a gene. The length of the CDR3 is 18 residues. Germline V CDR1 and CDR2: KGHDR, SFDVKD. The CDR3: CATSETTTRQGSNTEAFF. DNA of the CDR3: TGTGCCACCAGTGAAACCACGACTCGACAGGGGTCGAACACTGAAGCTTTCTTT.